These T cell receptor beta chains were read from a single sample in a study of shared clonotypes between healthy human individuals. Sequencing used immunoSEQ multiplex PCR; TCRdb keeps in-frame clones, though not all of them. The sample yields about 2 million clones, roughly 94% seen once. Sequencing was done on a sample of naive CD8+ T cells sorted from blood. The source is a man aged 18 to 30 in good health. Each CDR3 is given with its conserved first and last residue. The D gene is left open where the match is weak. Not every row has a clone size; where given, it reads once, few, many or a size class.

clone_size j_call v_call d_call cdr3_aa cdr3_nt
. TRBJ1-4 TRBV10-3 TRBD1 CAISGTGDPNEKLFF TGTGCCATCAGCGGGACAGGGGATCCTAATGAAAAACTGTTTTTT
. TRBJ1-1 TRBV6-5 . CASRPDSLMDTEAFF TGTGCCAGCAGACCGGACAGCCTGATGGACACTGAAGCTTTCTTT
. TRBJ2-7 TRBV5-6 . CASSLATSYEQYF TGTGCCAGCAGCCTAGCGACCTCCTACGAGCAGTACTTC
. TRBJ2-7 TRBV6-1 . CASSEYRDGTDEQYF TGTGCCAGCAGTGAATATAGGGACGGCACCGATGAGCAGTACTTC
once TRBJ2-2 TRBV6-6 TRBD2 CASRPISGRNTGELFF TGTGCCAGCAGACCAATTAGCGGGAGAAACACCGGGGAGCTGTTTTTT
once TRBJ2-7 TRBV25-1 TRBD1 CASSPGQAVYEQYF TGTGCCAGCAGCCCGGGACAGGCGGTCTACGAGCAGTACTTC
. TRBJ1-2 TRBV28 . CASSLRSVGSTTGYTF TGTGCCAGCAGTTTAAGGAGCGTAGGATCGACAACCGGCTACACCTTC
. TRBJ1-1 TRBV6-6 TRBD1 CASSIGTGDTEAFF TGTGCCAGCAGTATCGGGACAGGGGACACTGAAGCTTTCTTT
few TRBJ1-6 TRBV5-6 TRBD1 CASSSGTGGADSPLHF TGTGCCAGCAGCTCCGGCACAGGGGGCGCCGATTCACCCCTCCACTTT
. TRBJ2-2 TRBV5-1 TRBD2 CASSSSGDLYTGELFF TGCGCCAGCAGCTCTAGCGGGGACTTATACACCGGGGAGCTGTTTTTT
. TRBJ2-2 TRBV5-4 . CASSLDRSLPGELFF TGTGCCAGCAGCTTGGACCGCAGTCTCCCCGGGGAGCTGTTTTTT
. TRBJ2-3 TRBV11-2 TRBD2 CASRGLAGINTQYF TGTGCCAGCAGAGGACTAGCGGGAATAAATACGCAGTATTTT
once TRBJ2-1 TRBV6-6 TRBD2 CASSFGTSGGDEQFF TGTGCCAGCAGTTTCGGGACTAGCGGGGGCGATGAGCAGTTCTTC
. TRBJ2-7 TRBV25-1 . CASSEAWQGEGYEQYF TGTGCCAGCAGTGAAGCCTGGCAGGGTGAGGGCTACGAGCAGTACTTC
. TRBJ1-5 TRBV18 . CASPQAWWGSNQPQHF TGTGCCAGCCCCCAGGCTTGGTGGGGTAGCAATCAGCCCCAGCATTTT
once TRBJ2-1 TRBV9 . CASGMYNEQFF TGTGCCAGCGGGATGTACAATGAGCAGTTCTTC
. TRBJ2-7 TRBV4-3 . CASSQDRSVMSSYEQYF TGCGCCAGCAGCCAAGATCGATCGGTCATGAGCTCCTACGAGCAGTACTTC
. TRBJ1-5 TRBV27 . CASSPNDGYTPQHF TGTGCCAGCAGTCCAAACGACGGCTATACGCCCCAGCATTTT
. TRBJ2-5 TRBV9 TRBD1 CASSPGTVLQETQYF TGTGCCAGCAGCCCTGGGACAGTACTCCAAGAGACCCAGTACTTC
. TRBJ2-1 TRBV27 TRBD2 CASSLGTSVDDEQFF TGTGCCAGCAGTTTGGGGACTAGCGTGGACGATGAGCAGTTCTTC
. TRBJ1-4 TRBV6-1 . CASSADSGEKLFF TGTGCCAGCAGTGCCGACAGTGGGGAAAAACTGTTTTTT
. TRBJ2-1 TRBV9 . CASSVDGTLNEQFF TGTGCCAGCAGCGTGGACGGGACTCTCAATGAGCAGTTCTTC
. TRBJ1-1 TRBV4-1 . CASSPTIQGGAFF TGCGCCAGCAGCCCAACCATACAGGGAGGGGCTTTCTTT
. TRBJ2-3 TRBV6-1 TRBD1 CASSGTGWDTQYF TGTGCCAGCAGCGGGACAGGGTGGGATACGCAGTATTTT